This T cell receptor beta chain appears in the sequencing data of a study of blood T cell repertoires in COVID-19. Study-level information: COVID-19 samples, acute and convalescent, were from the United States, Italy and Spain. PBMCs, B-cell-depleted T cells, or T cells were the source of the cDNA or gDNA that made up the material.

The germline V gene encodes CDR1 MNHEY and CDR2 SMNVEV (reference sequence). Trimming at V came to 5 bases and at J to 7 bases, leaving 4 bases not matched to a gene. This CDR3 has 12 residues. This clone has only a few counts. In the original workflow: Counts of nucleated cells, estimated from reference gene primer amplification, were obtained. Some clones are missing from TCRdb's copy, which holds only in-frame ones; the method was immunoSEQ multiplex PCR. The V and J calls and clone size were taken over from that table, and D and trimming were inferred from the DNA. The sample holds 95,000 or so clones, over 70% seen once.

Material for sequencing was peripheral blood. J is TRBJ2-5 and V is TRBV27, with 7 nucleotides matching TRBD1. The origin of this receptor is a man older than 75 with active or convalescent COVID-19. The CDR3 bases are TGTGCCAGCAGTCCCCAGGGGGTGACCCAGTACTTC. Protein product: CASSPQGVTQYF.